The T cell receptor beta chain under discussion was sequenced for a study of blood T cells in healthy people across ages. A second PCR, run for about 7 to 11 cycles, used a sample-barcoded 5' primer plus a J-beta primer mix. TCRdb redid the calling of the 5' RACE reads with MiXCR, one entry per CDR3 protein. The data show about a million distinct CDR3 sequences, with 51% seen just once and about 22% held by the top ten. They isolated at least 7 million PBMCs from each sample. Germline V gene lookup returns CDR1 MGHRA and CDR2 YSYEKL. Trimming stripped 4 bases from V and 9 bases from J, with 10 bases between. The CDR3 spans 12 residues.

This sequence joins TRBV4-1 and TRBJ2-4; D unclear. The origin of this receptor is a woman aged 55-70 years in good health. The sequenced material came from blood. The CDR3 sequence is CASSPRDTIQYF. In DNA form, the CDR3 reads TGCGCCAGCAGCCCGCGTGACACCATTCAGTACTTC.